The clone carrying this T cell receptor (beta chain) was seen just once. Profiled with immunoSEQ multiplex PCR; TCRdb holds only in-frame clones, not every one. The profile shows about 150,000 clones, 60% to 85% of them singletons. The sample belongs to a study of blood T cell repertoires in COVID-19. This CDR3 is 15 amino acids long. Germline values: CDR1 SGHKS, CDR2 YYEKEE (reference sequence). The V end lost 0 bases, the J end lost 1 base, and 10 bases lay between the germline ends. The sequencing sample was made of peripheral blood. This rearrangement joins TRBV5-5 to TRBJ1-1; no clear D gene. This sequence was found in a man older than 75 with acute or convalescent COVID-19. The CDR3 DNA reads TGTGCCAGCAGCTTGGGTGCAAGCCCGAACACTGAAGCTTTCTTT. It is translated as CASSLGASPNTEAFF.